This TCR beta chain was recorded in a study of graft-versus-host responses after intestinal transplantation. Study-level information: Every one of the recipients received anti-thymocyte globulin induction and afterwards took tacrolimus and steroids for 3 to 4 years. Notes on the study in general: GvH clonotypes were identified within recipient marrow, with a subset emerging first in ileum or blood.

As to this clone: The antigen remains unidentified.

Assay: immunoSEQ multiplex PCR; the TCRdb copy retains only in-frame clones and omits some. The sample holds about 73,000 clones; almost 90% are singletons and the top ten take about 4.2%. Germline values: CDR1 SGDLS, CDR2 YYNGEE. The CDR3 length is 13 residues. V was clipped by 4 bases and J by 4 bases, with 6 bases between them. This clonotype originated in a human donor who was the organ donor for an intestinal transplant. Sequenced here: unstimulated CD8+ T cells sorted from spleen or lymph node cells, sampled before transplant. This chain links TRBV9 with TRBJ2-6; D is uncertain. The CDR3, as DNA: TGTGCCAGCAGCATTCTGGGGGCCAACGTCCTGACTTTC. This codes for CASSILGANVLTF.